This entry lists 18 T cell receptor beta chains sequenced from one sample in a study of beta chain features in type 1 diabetes. The whole isolated RNA underwent reverse transcription, so sequencing captured expressed TCRB transcripts. Method: immunoSEQ multiplex PCR; TCRdb's copy keeps in-frame clones and lacks some. This sample carries a few hundred thousand clones, around 26% of them seen once, and the ten largest clones take more than 3%. The sequenced material came from central memory CD4+ T cells from blood. These TCRs come from a man aged 25 to 40 in good health.

V is TRBV9 and J is TRBJ2-7; 8 nucleotides align to TRBD1. V lost 2 bases and J lost 0; bases outside the gene matches: 4. This CDR3 has 15 residues. Germline CDR1 reads SGDLS; CDR2 reads YYNGEE. In DNA form, the CDR3 reads TGTGCCAGCAGCGTCTCAGGGGGCGCCTCCTACGAGCAGTACTTC. Encoded protein: CASSVSGGASYEQYF.

V is TRBV30 and J is TRBJ2-2; D ambiguous. The CDR3 runs 12 residues. Germline CDR1 and CDR2: GTSNPN and SVGIG (reference sequence). V shed 2 bases and J shed 6 bases, with 7 bases lying between them. The CDR3 loop is CAWSRMSGELFF. DNA for the CDR3: TGTGCCTGGAGTAGAATGTCCGGGGAGCTGTTTTTT. Full variable domain (outside the CDR3, taken from reference TRBV30 and TRBJ2-2): SQTIHQWPATLVQPVGSPLSLECTVEGTSNPNLYWYRQAAGRGLQLLFYSVGIGQISSEVPQNLSASRPQDRQFILSSKKLLLSDSGFYLCAWSRMSGELFFGEGSRLTVL.

This clone was observed a single time. The chain links TRBV9 to TRBJ2-6; a possible D gene is TRBD1 (5 bases). The CDR3 is made up of 15 amino acids. V lost 0 bases and J lost 2, with 6 bases in between. Germline values: CDR1 SGDLS, CDR2 YYNGEE. The CDR3 is CASSVEGAGANVLTF. CDR3 sequence (DNA): TGTGCCAGCAGCGTAGAAGGGGCTGGGGCCAACGTCCTGACTTTC. Drawing the rest from reference TRBV9 and TRBJ2-6, the complete variable domain is DSGVTQTPKHLITATGQRVTLRCSPRSGDLSVYWYQQSLDQGLQFLIQYYNGEERAKGNILERFSAQQFPDLHSELNLSSLELGDSALYFCASSVEGAGANVLTFGAGSRLTVL.

This clone has a handful of counts. CDR3 nucleotide sequence: TGTGCCAGCAGTCCCCCCCGTTCCACAGATACGCAGTATTTT. This encodes CASSPPRSTDTQYF. V and J are TRBV28 and TRBJ2-3; D is unclear. The CDR3 is made up of 14 amino acids. Germline-derived CDR1 and CDR2 are MDHEN and SYDVKM. Between the trimmed V and J ends, which lost 5 bases and 2 bases, there was a span of 11 bases.

A single count supports this clone. J is TRBJ2-3 and V is TRBV15; 7 bases are shared with TRBD1. Germline loops: CDR1 LNHNV, CDR2 YYDKDF (reference sequence). J lost 3 bases, V lost 3 bases, and 9 bases had no gene match. The CDR3 contains 16 residues. CDR3 region: CATSRGRRQGTDTQYF. In DNA form, the CDR3 reads TGTGCCACCAGCAGGGGTAGGAGACAGGGTACAGATACGCAGTATTTT.

This clone was recorded a few times. The rearrangement links TRBV2 to TRBJ2-1; D is unresolved. Deletions cut 1 base from V and 15 bases from J, with 7 bases between. From germline, CDR1 is SNHLY and CDR2 FYNNEI. This CDR3 contains 10 residues. The CDR3, as DNA: TGTGCCAGCAGTGAAGGAGGTCTGTTCTTC. Its protein is CASSEGGLFF.

This clone was seen more than once but under ten times. The chain carries TRBV19 and TRBJ2-7; D is possibly TRBD1 (6 bases). Trimming removed 8 bases at V and 5 bases at J, with 16 bases between. This CDR3 has 13 amino acids. Germline CDR1 LNHDA, CDR2 SQIVND (reference sequence). The CDR3: CASRSGQSNEQYF. In nucleotides, the CDR3 is TGTGCCAGTCGTAGTGGACAGTCGAACGAGCAGTACTTC.

This chain joins TRBV2 and TRBJ2-1, with TRBD2 identical over 10 bases. This CDR3 is 16 amino acids long. The V gene end was trimmed by 7 bases and the J gene end by 6 bases; junction bases not matched to a gene: 12. Germline lookup yields CDR1 SNHLY and CDR2 FYNNEI. In DNA, the CDR3 is TGTGCCAGCACCAGAGACGGAGCGGGAGGGCTCAATGAGCAGTTCTTC. This codes for CASTRDGAGGLNEQFF.

This clone came up a few times. The genes are TRBV2 and TRBJ2-2; either TRBD1 or TRBD2 may fit D (5 bases each). The germline V and J ends were trimmed by 6 bases and 1 base, with 9 bases remaining between them. The V gene's germline CDR1 is SNHLY and CDR2 FYNNEI. The CDR3 loop spans 14 amino acids. CDR3 in amino acids: CASRGEMNTGELFF. In nucleotides, the CDR3 is TGTGCCAGCAGGGGGGAGATGAACACCGGGGAGCTGTTTTTT.

This clone was seen ten or more times. This CDR3 reads CASSSPGRAYEQYF. The DNA for the CDR3 is TGTGCCAGCAGTTCGCCGGGACGGGCCTACGAGCAGTACTTC. The chain employs TRBV28 and TRBJ2-7; D possibly uses TRBD1 or TRBD2 (5 bases each). This CDR3 has 14 residues. V lost 4 bases and J lost 2, with 12 bases in between. The germline V gene has CDR1 MDHEN and CDR2 SYDVKM.

This clone appeared a single time. The J gene is TRBJ1-4, the V gene TRBV30; D gene ambiguous. The CDR3 totals 15 residues. The V gene lost 4 bases and the J gene lost 7 bases, with 19 bases spanning the gap. Germline values: CDR1 GTSNPN, CDR2 SVGIG (reference sequence). The CDR3 nucleotides are TGTGCCTGGATGGCTGGGCCCTCAACGGTTGAAAAACTGTTTTTT. Protein product: CAWMAGPSTVEKLFF. Supplemented by reference TRBV30 and TRBJ1-4, the full variable domain reads SQTIHQWPATLVQPVGSPLSLECTVEGTSNPNLYWYRQAAGRGLQLLFYSVGIGQISSEVPQNLSASRPQDRQFILSSKKLLLSDSGFYLCAWMAGPSTVEKLFFGSGTQLSVL.

This clone was counted a few times. The chain uses TRBV29-1 and TRBJ2-3, with a possible D match to TRBD2 (6 bases). The CDR3 extends over 13 amino acids. V was clipped by 5 bases and J by 3 bases, with 12 bases between them. Germline loops: CDR1 SQVTM, CDR2 ANQGSEA. The CDR3 loop is CSVLAPYTDTQYF. The CDR3 DNA is TGCAGCGTTCTAGCGCCCTATACAGATACGCAGTATTTT.

J is TRBJ2-1 and V is TRBV7-2; 9 positions match TRBD2. Unmatched junction bases numbered 12, after V lost 3 bases and J lost 15 bases. The CDR3 loop spans 14 amino acids. Per the germline V gene, CDR1 is SGHTA and CDR2 is FQGNSA. CDR3 coding DNA: TGTGCCAGCAGCTTCGCGGGACTAGCTAGGCGATGGTTCTTC. Its translation: CASSFAGLARRWFF.

The V gene is TRBV30, the J gene TRBJ2-7; 12 bases are shared with TRBD1. Germline trimming cut 3 bases from V and 7 bases from J; bases unmatched to any gene: 4. CDR3 length: 13 amino acids. Germline CDR1 reads GTSNPN; CDR2 reads SVGIG (reference sequence). CDR3 loop: CAWSRDRGQEQYF. The CDR3 DNA sequence: TGTGCCTGGAGCCGGGACAGGGGGCAAGAGCAGTACTTC.

This clone was counted between two and nine times. The CDR3 loop is CATSRGSEQAGEQFF. In DNA form, the CDR3 reads TGTGCCACCAGCAGGGGATCTGAACAGGCTGGGGAGCAGTTCTTC. The rearrangement links TRBV15 to TRBJ2-1; tentatively, D is TRBD1 (5 bases). The V end was cut by 3 bases, the J end by 10 bases, with 19 bases between. The CDR3 length is 15 residues. Germline CDR1 and CDR2: LNHNV and YYDKDF (reference sequence).

V gene TRBV2 combines with J gene TRBJ1-5; D perhaps matches TRBD1 (5 bases). In germline, CDR1 is SNHLY, CDR2 FYNNEI. With 4 bases removed from V and 7 bases from J, the gap between germline ends came to 17 bases. The CDR3 loop spans 15 amino acids. The CDR3 nucleotides read TGTGCCAGCAGTGTAGACAGAGGTATTGGACAGCCCCAGCATTTT. As protein: CASSVDRGIGQPQHF.

The J gene is TRBJ1-1, the V gene TRBV25-1; maybe TRBD1 (6 bases). CDR1 is MGHDK and CDR2 is SYGVNS in the germline V gene. V was trimmed by 1 base and J by 2 bases, leaving 20 bases between them. The CDR3 runs to 18 residues. The CDR3 spells CASSEFAYRAGNNTEAFF. The CDR3 DNA reads as TGTGCCAGCAGTGAATTCGCGTACAGGGCCGGAAACAACACTGAAGCTTTCTTT. The entire variable domain, with the rest obtained from reference TRBV25-1 and TRBJ1-1, is as follows: EADIYQTPRYLVIGTGKKITLECSQTMGHDKMYWYQQDPGMELHLIHYSYGVNSTEKGDLSSESTVSRIRTEHFPLTLESARPSHTSQYLCASSEFAYRAGNNTEAFFGQGTRLTVV.

A single count supports this clone. The DNA for the CDR3 is TGTGCCAGTAGAAGGGGGCAAACTGAAGCTTTCTTT. Protein sequence: CASRRGQTEAFF. The chain employs TRBV19 and TRBJ1-1, with 7 bases identical to TRBD1. The germline V gene has CDR1 LNHDA and CDR2 SQIVND (reference sequence). The CDR3 loop spans 12 amino acids. V lost 6 bases to trimming and J lost 5 bases; unmatched junction nucleotides: 3.